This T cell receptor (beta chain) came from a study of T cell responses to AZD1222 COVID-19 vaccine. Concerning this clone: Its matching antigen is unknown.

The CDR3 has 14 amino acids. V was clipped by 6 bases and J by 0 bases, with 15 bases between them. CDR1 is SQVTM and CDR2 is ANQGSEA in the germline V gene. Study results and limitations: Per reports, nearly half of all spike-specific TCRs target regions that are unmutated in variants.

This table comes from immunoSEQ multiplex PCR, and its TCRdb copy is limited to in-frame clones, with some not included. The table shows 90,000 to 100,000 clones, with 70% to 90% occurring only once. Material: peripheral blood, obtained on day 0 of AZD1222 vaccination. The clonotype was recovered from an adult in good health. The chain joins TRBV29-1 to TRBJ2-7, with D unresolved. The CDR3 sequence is CSVKRAVDSYEQYF. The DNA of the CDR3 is TGCAGCGTGAAAAGGGCCGTCGACTCCTACGAGCAGTACTTC.